This T cell receptor (beta chain) was identified in a study of shared clonotypes between healthy human individuals. About the research overall: Each donor's CD8 memory used one plate, CD8 naive two, each CD4 subset three. Study findings and constraints: For naive CD4 cells, roughly 5% of clonotypes were shared across a handful of donors. In contrast to clonotypes shared by all four donors, non-shared clonotypes had lower generation probabilities.

This was a deep-level run. This table comes from immunoSEQ multiplex PCR, and its TCRdb copy is limited to in-frame clones, with some not included. This table holds some 2.1 million clones, about 95% found once. Trimming left V 3 bases short and J 9 bases short, with 9 bases between. Germline V gene data show CDR1 as MGHRA and CDR2 as YSYEKL. The CDR3 is 12 residues long. Terminally differentiated effector memory CD45RA+ cells were left out of the naive CD8 fraction, which was CD45RO-negative and positively selected for CCR7. To note about this clone: What it binds is not known.

This sequence originates from a man aged 18 to 35 in good health. The sample consisted of naive CD8+ T cells sorted from blood. V usage is TRBV4-1 and J usage is TRBJ2-1; D not certain. Written as DNA, the CDR3 is TGCGCCAGCAGCCATACGGCGTCTGAGCAGTTCTTC. Amino acid sequence: CASSHTASEQFF.